This TCR beta chain was found in a study of identifying expanded T cells in peripheral blood. Whole-study findings and limits: Variance in clone template counts between two-week samples significantly increased with total template count across all healthy donors.

On this clone: Its antigen remains unknown.

The method was immunoSEQ multiplex PCR; TCRdb's version includes in-frame clones alone and lacks a portion of them. The sample lists some 96,000 clones, over 70% occurring once. V gave up 4 bases and J gave up 5 bases, with 13 bases separating them. CDR1 is SGHNT, CDR2 YYREEE, per germline (reference sequence). This CDR3 contains 14 residues. Sequencing used blood. The chain links TRBV5-4 to TRBJ2-1; the D call may be TRBD1 or TRBD2 (5 bases each). This receptor was taken from a person aged 18 to 69 in good health. The CDR3 region has the DNA TGTGCCAGCAGCCTGGCTGGGACCAACAATGAGCAGTTCTTC. It specifies CASSLAGTNNEQFF. The entire variable domain, with the rest obtained from reference TRBV5-4 and TRBJ2-1, is as follows: ETGVTQSPTHLIKTRGQQVTLRCSSQSGHNTVSWYQQALGQGPQFIFQYYREEENGRGNFPPRFSGLQFPNYSSELNVNALELDDSALYLCASSLAGTNNEQFFGPGTRLTVL.